This T cell receptor (beta chain) was sequenced during a study of molecular identifiers for immune sequencing clone quantification. Using its own MiXCR run on the PCR reads, TCRdb lists one record per CDR3 protein. Altogether approximately 97,000 distinct CDR3 sequences are present, 20% to 30% being singletons, with the ten largest covering under 1%. With V trimmed by 8 bases and J by 4 bases, 10 bases remained unmatched. Germline CDR1 reads SEHNR; CDR2 reads FQNEAQ (reference sequence). The CDR3 covers 14 residues. The clonotype originates from a human donor in good health. Some libraries in this study had Jurkat cell RNA spiked in. The rearrangement joins TRBV7-9 to TRBJ2-7; TRBD1 matches at 8 bases. The specimen was naive CD8+ T cells from blood, with Jurkat cell RNA spiked in. Subset here: FACS-sorted CD8+CD4-CCR7+CD45RA+ naive T cells. The CDR3 protein is CASQKPGQVYEQYF. Written as DNA, the CDR3 is TGTGCCAGCCAGAAACCGGGACAGGTGTACGAGCAGTACTTC.